Below are 7 T cell receptor beta chains sequenced from a single sample in a study of T cell clones after liver transplantation. TCRdb keeps only in-frame clones here, not all; method: immunoSEQ multiplex PCR. The table shows about 47,000 clones, with roughly nine tenths occurring only once. Sample: CD8+ T cells from blood, taken 12 months after liver transplant. Source of these receptors: a human patient who received a liver transplant. A share of the T cells may be of graft donor origin.

This CDR3 reads CASSFGTPGEKLFF. CDR3 nucleotide sequence: TGTGCCAGCAGTTTCGGGACCCCGGGGGAAAAACTGTTTTTT. The V call is TRBV6-5, the J call TRBJ1-4; D might be TRBD1 (5 bases). This CDR3 comprises 14 residues. Trimming took off 4 bases at V and 8 bases at J, with 14 bases between the two ends. In germline, CDR1 is MNHEY, CDR2 SVGAGI.

This clone was counted only a few times. V is TRBV28 and J is TRBJ2-2, with 10 bases identical to TRBD2. The J segment lost 7 bases and the V segment lost 2 bases, leaving 7 bases of the junction unmatched. Looked up from germline, CDR1 is MDHEN and CDR2 is SYDVKM. The CDR3 loop spans 16 amino acids. The chain's CDR3 is CASSLTRTSGFGELFF. The CDR3 DNA sequence: TGTGCCAGCAGTTTAACGAGGACTAGCGGTTTCGGGGAGCTGTTTTTT.

The rearrangement joins TRBV5-1 to TRBJ1-1, with 12 bases matching TRBD1. Germline loops: CDR1 SGHRS, CDR2 YFSETQ. With 1 base clipped from V and 4 bases from J, the junction kept 5 bases outside the gene matches. CDR3 length: 16 amino acids. The CDR3 protein is CASSLSGTGGGTEAFF. CDR3 nucleotide sequence: TGCGCCAGCAGCTTGTCCGGGACAGGGGGCGGCACTGAAGCTTTCTTT.

The V and J genes are TRBV29-1 and TRBJ1-1, with D possibly matching TRBD1 (5 bases). This CDR3 has 12 residues. The germline V gene encodes CDR1 SQVTM and CDR2 ANQGSEA. Trimming left V 6 bases short and J 1 base short, with 9 bases between. In DNA form, the CDR3 reads TGCAGCGTCCTAACAGGGAACACTGAAGCTTTCTTT. Protein sequence: CSVLTGNTEAFF. Full variable domain (remainder filled in from reference TRBV29-1 and TRBJ1-1): SAVISQKPSRDICQRGTSLTIQCQVDSQVTMMFWYRQQPGQSLTLIATANQGSEATYESGFVIDKFPISRPNLTFSTLTVSNMSPEDSSIYLCSVLTGNTEAFFGQGTRLTVV.

The chain uses TRBV6-5 and TRBJ1-2; D unclear. Trimming removed 7 bases from V and 6 bases from J, with 15 bases in between. Germline-derived CDR1 and CDR2 are MNHEY and SVGAGI. The CDR3 runs to 13 residues. This CDR3 reads CASIRGWNDGYTF. CDR3 sequence (DNA): TGTGCCAGCATCAGAGGGTGGAACGATGGCTACACCTTC.

This chain joins TRBV7-9 and TRBJ2-2; D is possibly TRBD1 (6 bases). This CDR3 is built from 15 residues. V was trimmed by 4 bases and J by 6 bases, leaving 15 bases between them. Germline loops: CDR1 SEHNR, CDR2 FQNEAQ (reference sequence). DNA of the CDR3: TGTGCCAGCAGCTGGACAGAGGTAAACGCCGGGGAGCTGTTTTTT. It codes for CASSWTEVNAGELFF.

The V call is TRBV11-2, the J call TRBJ2-3, with a weak D call TRBD2 (5 bases). This CDR3 region has 14 residues. The V gene's germline CDR1 is SGHAT and CDR2 FQNNGV. V lost 1 base and J 3 bases, leaving 8 bases between the germline ends. Written as DNA, the CDR3 is TGTGCCAGCAGCTTAGTGGGGAGAACAGATACGCAGTATTTT. Encoded protein: CASSLVGRTDTQYF.